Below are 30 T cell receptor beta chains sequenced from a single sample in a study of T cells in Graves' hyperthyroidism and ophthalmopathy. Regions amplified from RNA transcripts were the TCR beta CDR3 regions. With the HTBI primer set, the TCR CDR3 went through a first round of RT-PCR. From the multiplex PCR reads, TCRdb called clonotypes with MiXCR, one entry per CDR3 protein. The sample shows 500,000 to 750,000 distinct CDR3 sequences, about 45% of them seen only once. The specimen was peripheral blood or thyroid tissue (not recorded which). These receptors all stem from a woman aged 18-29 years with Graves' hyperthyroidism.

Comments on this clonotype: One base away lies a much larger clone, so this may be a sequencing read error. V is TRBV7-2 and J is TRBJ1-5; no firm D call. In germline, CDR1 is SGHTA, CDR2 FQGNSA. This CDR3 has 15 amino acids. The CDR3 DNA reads TGTGCCAGCAGCCCCTTAGGGTATAGCAATCGGCCCCAGCATTTT. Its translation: CASSPLGYSNRPQHF.

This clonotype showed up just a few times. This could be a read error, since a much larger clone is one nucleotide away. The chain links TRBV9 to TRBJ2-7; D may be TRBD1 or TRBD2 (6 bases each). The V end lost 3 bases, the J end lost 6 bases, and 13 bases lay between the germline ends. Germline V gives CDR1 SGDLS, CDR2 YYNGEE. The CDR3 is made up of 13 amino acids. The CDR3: CASSAGGGGEQYF. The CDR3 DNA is TGTGCCAGCAGCGCCGGAGGGGGAGGCGAGCAGTACTTC.

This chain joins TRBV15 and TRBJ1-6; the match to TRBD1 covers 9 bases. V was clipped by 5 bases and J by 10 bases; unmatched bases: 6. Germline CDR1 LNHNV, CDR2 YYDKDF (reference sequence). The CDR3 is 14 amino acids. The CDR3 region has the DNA TGTGCCACCAGCCCCGGGACAGGGCGGTCACCCCTCCACTTT. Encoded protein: CATSPGTGRSPLHF. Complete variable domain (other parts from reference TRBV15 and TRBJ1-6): DAMVIQNPRYQVTQFGKPVTLSCSQTLNHNVMYWYQQKSSQAPKLLFHYYDKDFNNEADTPDNFQSRRPNTSFCFLDIRSPGLGDTAMYLCATSPGTGRSPLHFGNGTRLTVT.

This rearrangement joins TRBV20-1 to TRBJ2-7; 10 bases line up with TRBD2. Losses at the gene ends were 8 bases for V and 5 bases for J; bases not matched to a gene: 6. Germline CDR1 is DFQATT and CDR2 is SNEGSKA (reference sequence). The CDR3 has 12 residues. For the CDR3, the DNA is TGCAGTAAGGGACTAGCGAACCACGAGCAGTACTTC. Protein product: CSKGLANHEQYF.

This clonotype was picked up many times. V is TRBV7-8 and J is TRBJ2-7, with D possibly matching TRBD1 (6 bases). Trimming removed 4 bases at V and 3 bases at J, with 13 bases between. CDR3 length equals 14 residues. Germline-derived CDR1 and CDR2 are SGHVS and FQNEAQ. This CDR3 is CASSSDSGNYEQYF. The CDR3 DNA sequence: TGTGCCAGCAGCTCGGACAGCGGCAACTACGAGCAGTACTTC.

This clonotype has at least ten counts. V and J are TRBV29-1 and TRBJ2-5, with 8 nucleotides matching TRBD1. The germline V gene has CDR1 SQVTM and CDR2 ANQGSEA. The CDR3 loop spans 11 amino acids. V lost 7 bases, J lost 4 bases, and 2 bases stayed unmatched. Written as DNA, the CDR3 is TGCAGCGCTACAGGGGGAGAGACCCAGTACTTC. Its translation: CSATGGETQYF.

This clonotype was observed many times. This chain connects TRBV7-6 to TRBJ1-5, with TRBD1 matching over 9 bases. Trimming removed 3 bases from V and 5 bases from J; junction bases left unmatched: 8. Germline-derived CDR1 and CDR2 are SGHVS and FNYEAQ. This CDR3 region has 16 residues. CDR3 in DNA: TGTGCCAGCAGCTTTAGGGACAGGGAGGTCGATCAGCCCCAGCATTTT. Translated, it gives CASSFRDREVDQPQHF.

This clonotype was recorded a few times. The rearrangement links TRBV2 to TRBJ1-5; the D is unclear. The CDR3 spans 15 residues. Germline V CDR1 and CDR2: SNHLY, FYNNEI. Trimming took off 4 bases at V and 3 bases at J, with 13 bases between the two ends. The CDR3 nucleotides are TGTGCCAGCAGTGGCGGAGTGGTGTTCAATCAGCCCCAGCATTTT. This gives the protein CASSGGVVFNQPQHF.

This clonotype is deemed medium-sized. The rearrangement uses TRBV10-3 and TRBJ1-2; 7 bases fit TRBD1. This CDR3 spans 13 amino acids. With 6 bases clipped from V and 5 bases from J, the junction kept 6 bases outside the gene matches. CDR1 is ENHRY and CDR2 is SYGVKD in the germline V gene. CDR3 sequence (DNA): TGTGCCATCAGCACAGGGGTGGGGTATGGCTACACCTTC. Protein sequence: CAISTGVGYGYTF.

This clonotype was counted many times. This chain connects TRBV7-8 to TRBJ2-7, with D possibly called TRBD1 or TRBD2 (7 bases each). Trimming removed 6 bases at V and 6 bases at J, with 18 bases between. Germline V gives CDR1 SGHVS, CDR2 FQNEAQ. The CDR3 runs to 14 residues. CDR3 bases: TGTGCCAGCAGAAGGACTAGGGGGCAGCGCGAGCAGTACTTC. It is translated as CASRRTRGQREQYF.

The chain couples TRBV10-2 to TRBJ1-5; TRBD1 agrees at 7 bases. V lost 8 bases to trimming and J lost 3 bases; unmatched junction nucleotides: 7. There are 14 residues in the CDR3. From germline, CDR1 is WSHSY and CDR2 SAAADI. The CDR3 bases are TGCGCCAGCCGAGGACAGGCGGACAATCAGCCCCAGCATTTT. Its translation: CASRGQADNQPQHF.

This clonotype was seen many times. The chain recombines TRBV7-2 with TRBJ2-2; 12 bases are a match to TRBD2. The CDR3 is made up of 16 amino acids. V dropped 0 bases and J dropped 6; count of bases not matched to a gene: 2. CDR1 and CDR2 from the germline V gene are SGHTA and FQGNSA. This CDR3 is CASSLARLAGAGELFF. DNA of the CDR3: TGTGCCAGCAGCTTAGCGAGACTAGCGGGGGCCGGGGAGCTGTTTTTT.

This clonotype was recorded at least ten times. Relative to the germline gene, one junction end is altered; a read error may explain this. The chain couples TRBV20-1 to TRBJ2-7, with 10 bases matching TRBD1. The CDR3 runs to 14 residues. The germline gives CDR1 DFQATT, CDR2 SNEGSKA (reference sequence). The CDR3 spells CSARGTGDYYEQYF. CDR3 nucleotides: TGCAGTGCCAGAGGGACAGGGGATTACTACGAGCAGTACTTC.

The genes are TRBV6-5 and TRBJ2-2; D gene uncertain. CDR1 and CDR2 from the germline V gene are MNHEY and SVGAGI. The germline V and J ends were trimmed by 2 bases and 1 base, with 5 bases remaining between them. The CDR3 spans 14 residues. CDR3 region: CASSYPQNTGELFF. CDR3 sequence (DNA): TGTGCCAGCAGTTACCCACAGAACACCGGGGAGCTGTTTTTT.

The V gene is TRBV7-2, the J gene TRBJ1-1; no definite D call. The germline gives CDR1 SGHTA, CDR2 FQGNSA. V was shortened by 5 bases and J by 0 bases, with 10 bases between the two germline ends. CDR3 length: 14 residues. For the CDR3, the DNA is TGTGCCAGCAGCAGCGCGGGAGTGAACACTGAAGCTTTCTTT. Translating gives CASSSAGVNTEAFF.

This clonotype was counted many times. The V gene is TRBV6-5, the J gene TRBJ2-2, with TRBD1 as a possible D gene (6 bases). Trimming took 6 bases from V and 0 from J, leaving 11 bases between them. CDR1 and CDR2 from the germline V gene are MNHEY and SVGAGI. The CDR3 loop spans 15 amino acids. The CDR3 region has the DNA TGTGCCAGCAGACCCGGGACACCGAACACCGGGGAGCTGTTTTTT. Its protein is CASRPGTPNTGELFF.

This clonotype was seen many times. The CDR3 region has the DNA TGTGCCACCAGCAGAGGGGCAGCACCTAACTATGGCTACACCTTC. It specifies CATSRGAAPNYGYTF. The chain has TRBV15 and TRBJ1-2; D unresolved. The CDR3 is 15 residues long. Germline V gene sequence: CDR1 LNHNV, CDR2 YYDKDF (reference sequence). Trimming took 1 base from V and 0 from J, leaving 9 bases between them.

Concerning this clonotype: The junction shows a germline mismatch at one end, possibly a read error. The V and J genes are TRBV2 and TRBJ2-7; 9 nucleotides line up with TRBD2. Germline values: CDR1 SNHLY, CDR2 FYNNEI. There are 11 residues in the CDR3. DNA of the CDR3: TGTGCCAGCAGTGAAGAGGCGGGAGGGCGGTTC. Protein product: CASSEEAGGRF.

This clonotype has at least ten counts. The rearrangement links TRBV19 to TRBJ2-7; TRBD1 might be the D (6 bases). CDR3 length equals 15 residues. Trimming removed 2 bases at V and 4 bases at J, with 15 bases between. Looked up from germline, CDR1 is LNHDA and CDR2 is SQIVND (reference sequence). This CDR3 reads CASSIPGHRRYEQYF. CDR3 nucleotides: TGTGCCAGTAGTATACCGGGACACAGAAGATACGAGCAGTACTTC.

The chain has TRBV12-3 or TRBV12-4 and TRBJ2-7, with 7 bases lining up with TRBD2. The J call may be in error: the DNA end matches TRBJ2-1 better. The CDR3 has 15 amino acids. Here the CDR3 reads CASSAGGSSYNEQFF. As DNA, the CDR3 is TGTGCCAGCAGTGCAGGCGGGAGCTCCTACAATGAGCAGTTCTTC.

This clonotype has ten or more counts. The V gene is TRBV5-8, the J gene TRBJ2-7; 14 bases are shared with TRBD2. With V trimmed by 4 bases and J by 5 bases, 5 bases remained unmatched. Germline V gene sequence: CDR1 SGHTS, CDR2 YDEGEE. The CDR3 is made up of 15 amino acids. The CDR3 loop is CASSRLAGGIDEQYF. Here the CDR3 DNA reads TGTGCCAGCAGCAGACTAGCGGGAGGGATCGACGAGCAGTACTTC.

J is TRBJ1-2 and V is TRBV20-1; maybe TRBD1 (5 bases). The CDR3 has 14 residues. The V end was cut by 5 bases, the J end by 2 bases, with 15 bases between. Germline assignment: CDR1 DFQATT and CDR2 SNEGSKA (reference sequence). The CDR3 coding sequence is TGCAGTGCTGGAAGCCTACGGGACAACTATGGCTACACCTTC. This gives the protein CSAGSLRDNYGYTF.

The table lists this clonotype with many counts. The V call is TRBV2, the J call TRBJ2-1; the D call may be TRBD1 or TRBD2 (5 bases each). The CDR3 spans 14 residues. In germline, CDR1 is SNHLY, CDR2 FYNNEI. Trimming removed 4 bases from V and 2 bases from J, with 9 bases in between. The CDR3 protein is CASSGGETYNEQFF. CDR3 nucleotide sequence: TGTGCCAGCAGTGGAGGGGAAACCTACAATGAGCAGTTCTTC.

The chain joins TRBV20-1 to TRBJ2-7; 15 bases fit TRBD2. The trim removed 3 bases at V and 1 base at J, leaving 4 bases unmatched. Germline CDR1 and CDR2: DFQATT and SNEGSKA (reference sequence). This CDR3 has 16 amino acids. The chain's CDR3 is CSASGTSGGKSYEQYF. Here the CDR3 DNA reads TGCAGTGCTAGTGGGACTAGCGGGGGGAAGTCCTACGAGCAGTACTTC.

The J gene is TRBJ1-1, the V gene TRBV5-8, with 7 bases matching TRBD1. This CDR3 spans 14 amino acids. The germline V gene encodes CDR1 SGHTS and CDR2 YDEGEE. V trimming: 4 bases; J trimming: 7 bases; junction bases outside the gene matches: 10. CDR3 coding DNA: TGTGCCAGCAGCCAGCCCCGGGACAGTGTTGAAGCTTTCTTT. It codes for CASSQPRDSVEAFF.

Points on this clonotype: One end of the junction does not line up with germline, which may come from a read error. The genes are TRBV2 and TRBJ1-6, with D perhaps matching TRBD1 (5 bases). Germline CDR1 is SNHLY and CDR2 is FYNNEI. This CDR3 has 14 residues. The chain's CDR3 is CASNPSRAWGTPPF. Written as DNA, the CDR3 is TGTGCCAGCAACCCTTCGCGGGCTTGGGGCACACCGCCTTTT.

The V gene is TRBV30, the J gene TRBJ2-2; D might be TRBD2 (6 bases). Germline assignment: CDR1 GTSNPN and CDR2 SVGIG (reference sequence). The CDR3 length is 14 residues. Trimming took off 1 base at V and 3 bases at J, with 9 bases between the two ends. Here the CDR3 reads CAWSGGMYTGELFF. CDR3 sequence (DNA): TGTGCCTGGAGTGGCGGGATGTACACCGGGGAGCTGTTTTTT.

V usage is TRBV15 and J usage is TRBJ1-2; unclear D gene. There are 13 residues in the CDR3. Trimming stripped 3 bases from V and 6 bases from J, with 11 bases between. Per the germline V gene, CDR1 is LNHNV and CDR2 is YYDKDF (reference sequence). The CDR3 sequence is CATSSELYDGYTF. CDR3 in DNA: TGTGCCACCAGCAGTGAACTGTACGATGGCTACACCTTC.

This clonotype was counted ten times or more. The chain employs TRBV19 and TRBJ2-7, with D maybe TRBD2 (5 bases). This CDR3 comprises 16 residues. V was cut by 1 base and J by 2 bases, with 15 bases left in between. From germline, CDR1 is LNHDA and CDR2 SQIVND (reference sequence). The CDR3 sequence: CASSIGRGPLTYEQYF. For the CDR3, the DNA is TGTGCCAGTAGTATAGGACGAGGGCCCCTAACCTACGAGCAGTACTTC.

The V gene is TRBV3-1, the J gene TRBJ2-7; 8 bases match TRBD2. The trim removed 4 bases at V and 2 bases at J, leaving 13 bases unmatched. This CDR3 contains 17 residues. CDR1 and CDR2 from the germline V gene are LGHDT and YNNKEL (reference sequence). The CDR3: CASSRSGSLYRTYEQYF. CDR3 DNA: TGTGCCAGCAGCCGGAGCGGGAGCCTCTATCGAACCTACGAGCAGTACTTC.